This T cell receptor beta chain was captured by sequencing in a study of blood T cells in healthy people across ages. Study summary: About one barcoded beta molecule was captured per two T cells (by template switching).

Trimming removed 2 bases from V and 0 bases from J, with 17 bases in between. The CDR3 sequence is 17 residues long. Germline CDR1 reads DFQATT; CDR2 reads SNEGSKA (reference sequence). A second PCR, run for about 6 to 11 cycles, used a sample-barcoded 5' primer plus a J-beta primer mix. TCRdb reanalysed the 5' RACE reads using MiXCR and keeps one entry per CDR3 protein. The profile shows 1,500,000 or so distinct CDR3 sequences, approximately 43% of them singletons. Each donor had ten milliliters of peripheral blood drawn. This chain joins TRBV20-1 and TRBJ1-5; tentative D call: TRBD1 (6 bases). This TCR came from a young woman in good health. Sequenced: blood. CDR3 sequence (DNA): TGCAGTGCTAGAACAGGGAACTCGATTTATAGCAATCAGCCCCAGCATTTT. This codes for CSARTGNSIYSNQPQHF.